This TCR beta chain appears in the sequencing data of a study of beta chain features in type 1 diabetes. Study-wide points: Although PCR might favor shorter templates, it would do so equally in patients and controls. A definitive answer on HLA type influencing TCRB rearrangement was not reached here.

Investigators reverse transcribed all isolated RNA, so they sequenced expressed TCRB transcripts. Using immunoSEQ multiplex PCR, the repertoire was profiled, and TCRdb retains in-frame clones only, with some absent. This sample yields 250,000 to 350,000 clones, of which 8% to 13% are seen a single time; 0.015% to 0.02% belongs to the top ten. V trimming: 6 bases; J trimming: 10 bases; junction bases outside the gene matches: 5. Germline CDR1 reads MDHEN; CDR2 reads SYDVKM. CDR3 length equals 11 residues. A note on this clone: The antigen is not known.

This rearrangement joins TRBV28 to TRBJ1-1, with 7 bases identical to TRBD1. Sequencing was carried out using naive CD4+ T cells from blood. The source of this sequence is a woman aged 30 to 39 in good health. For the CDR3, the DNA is TGTGCCAGCAGAACCGGGACAGTAGCTTTCTTT. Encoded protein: CASRTGTVAFF.